Below, 29 T cell receptor beta chains from the same sample are listed, as sequenced in a study of early T cells in non-severe SARS-CoV-2 infection. A single record per CDR3 protein comes from TCRdb applying MiXCR to the 5' RACE reads. The sample shows nearly 80,000 distinct CDR3 sequences, over 10% of them seen only once. The sequencing sample was made of whole blood. The receptors originated from an adult who was a healthcare worker with PCR-confirmed SARS-CoV-2 infection or an uninfected control (not recorded which).

This clonotype turned up a few times. The chain links TRBV11-3 to TRBJ2-3; 15 bases line up with TRBD2. The CDR3 is 17 residues long. J was trimmed by 4 bases and V by 5 bases; bases with no gene match: 7. Per the germline V gene, CDR1 is SGHNT and CDR2 is YENEEA. The CDR3 DNA is TGTGCCAGCAGCCTGGGACTAGCGGGAGGAGGCGCAGATACGCAGTATTTT. It codes for CASSLGLAGGGADTQYF.

Many counts were recorded for this clonotype. The CDR3 protein is CASSLSAGDNHEQYF. The CDR3 coding sequence is TGTGCCAGCAGTTTATCGGCGGGGGATAATCACGAGCAGTACTTC. This chain links TRBV27 with TRBJ2-7; the match to TRBD2 covers 7 bases. Losses at the gene ends were 0 bases for V and 5 bases for J; bases not matched to a gene: 7. Germline V lookup: CDR1 MNHEY, CDR2 SMNVEV (reference sequence). CDR3 size: 15 residues.

V and J are TRBV21-1 and TRBJ1-1. TRBV21-1 is tagged as a pseudogene. The CDR3 consists of 13 residues. The chain's CDR3 is CASSKGGGTEAFF. CDR3 coding DNA: TGTGCCAGCAGCAAAGGCGGTGGTACTGAAGCTTTCTTT.

This clonotype showed up just a few times. The V and J genes are TRBV12-3 or TRBV12-4 and TRBJ2-1, with D possibly matching TRBD1 (5 bases). The CDR3 is 14 residues long. V lost 6 bases and J 4 bases, leaving 13 bases between the germline ends. DNA for the CDR3: TGTGCCAGCAGGCCTAAGACAGTTTACAATGAGCAGTTCTTC. Encoded protein: CASRPKTVYNEQFF.

The gene calls are TRBV27 and TRBJ1-3; no clear D gene. The V end lost 7 bases, the J end lost 5 bases, and 15 bases lay between the germline ends. There are 14 residues in the CDR3. CDR1 MNHEY and CDR2 SMNVEV come from the germline V gene (reference sequence). CDR3 nucleotides: TGTGCCAGCATGGAAGGGAGCCTTCGAAACACCATATATTTT. Translation: CASMEGSLRNTIYF.

This clonotype was observed at least ten times. The chain carries TRBV27 and TRBJ1-1, with TRBD1 identical over 9 bases. The germline V gene encodes CDR1 MNHEY and CDR2 SMNVEV (reference sequence). Germline trimming cut 4 bases from V and 5 bases from J; bases unmatched to any gene: 5. The CDR3 is 14 residues long. The CDR3 region is CASSSGTGSTEAFF. CDR3 DNA: TGTGCCAGCAGTTCGGGGACAGGGAGTACTGAAGCTTTCTTT.

This clonotype has more than one count but fewer than ten. The chain uses TRBV27 and TRBJ2-2; TRBD2 is a possible D gene (6 bases). Germline V gene data show CDR1 as MNHEY and CDR2 as SMNVEV (reference sequence). Between the trimmed V and J ends, which lost 3 bases and 7 bases, there was a span of 12 bases. This CDR3 has 14 amino acids. CDR3 bases: TGTGCCAGCAGTTTCTACGGGAGAAGCGGGGAGCTGTTTTTT. Translating it yields CASSFYGRSGELFF.

This clonotype was seen a handful of times. V and J are TRBV27 and TRBJ2-1, with 10 bases identical to TRBD2. CDR3 length: 17 residues. In germline, CDR1 is MNHEY, CDR2 SMNVEV (reference sequence). Losses at the gene ends were 8 bases for V and 8 bases for J; bases not matched to a gene: 18. The CDR3 here is CASARTEGLAGVDEQFF. The CDR3, as DNA: TGTGCCAGCGCGAGAACCGAGGGGCTAGCGGGAGTTGATGAGCAGTTCTTC.

V is TRBV7-6 and J is TRBJ2-1; D not certain. Trimming took off 0 bases at V and 4 bases at J, with 7 bases between the two ends. From germline, CDR1 is SGHVS and CDR2 FNYEAQ. CDR3 length equals 14 residues. CDR3 protein: CASSLAGRYNEQFF. The CDR3 nucleotides are TGTGCCAGCAGCTTAGCGGGAAGGTACAATGAGCAGTTCTTC.

The sample holds many counts of this clonotype. V gene TRBV7-2 combines with J gene TRBJ1-6; D may be TRBD1 (6 bases). V lost 5 bases and J lost 8, with 16 bases in between. The CDR3 contains 15 residues. Germline CDR1 is SGHTA and CDR2 is FQGNSA. As DNA, the CDR3 is TGTGCCAGCAGCCCCCGCTCCCGGGGGCATTCACCCCTCCACTTT. Encoded protein: CASSPRSRGHSPLHF.

Only a few counts were recorded for this clonotype. The chain carries TRBV19 and TRBJ2-5; 10 nucleotides line up with TRBD1. The germline CDR1 and CDR2 sequences are LNHDA and SQIVND (reference sequence). With V trimmed by 5 bases and J by 3 bases, 6 bases remained unmatched. This CDR3 is 15 amino acids long. CDR3: CASSVLGTGEETQYF. As DNA, the CDR3 is TGTGCCAGTAGTGTTCTTGGGACAGGGGAAGAGACCCAGTACTTC.

In this sample, this clonotype turned up a few times. A junction boundary mismatches the germline segment, possibly from a read error. The rearrangement uses TRBV30 and TRBJ1-6, with TRBD1 as a possible D gene (6 bases). The CDR3 sequence is 12 residues long. Germline V gene lookup returns CDR1 GTSNPN and CDR2 SVGIG (reference sequence). The DNA of the CDR3 is TGTGCCTGGAACAGGGCCAATTCATCCCTCCACTTT. Translating gives CAWNRANSSLHF.

V is TRBV27 and J is TRBJ2-7; D not resolved. Germline CDR1 MNHEY, CDR2 SMNVEV (reference sequence). The V gene lost 0 bases and the J gene lost 2 bases, with 5 bases spanning the gap. The CDR3 length is 13 residues. DNA of the CDR3: TGTGCCAGCAGTTTATCGGCGGCCTACGAGCAGTACTTC. Translated, it gives CASSLSAAYEQYF.

This clonotype was recorded at least ten times. The chain joins TRBV7-2 to TRBJ2-5, with TRBD1 identical over 8 bases. CDR3 length: 14 residues. In germline, CDR1 is SGHTA, CDR2 FQGNSA. V lost 4 bases, J lost 2 bases, and 3 bases stayed unmatched. The CDR3 protein is CASSSNRGQETQYF. CDR3 coding DNA: TGTGCCAGCAGCTCTAACAGGGGGCAAGAGACCCAGTACTTC.

This clonotype has at least ten counts. This chain connects TRBV20-1 to TRBJ1-3; D uncertain. The ends were cut back, 0 bases at V and 0 bases at J, with 18 bases in the middle. CDR1 DFQATT and CDR2 SNEGSKA come from the germline V gene (reference sequence). The CDR3 is 18 residues long. CDR3 DNA: TGCAGTGCTAGAGATTGGCGTGGGCGGGTTTCCTCTGGAAACACCATATATTTT. It is translated as CSARDWRGRVSSGNTIYF.

The rearrangement links TRBV9 to TRBJ1-5; D gene uncertain. Germline-derived CDR1 and CDR2 are SGDLS and YYNGEE. This CDR3 is built from 13 residues. V was cut by 2 bases and J by 5 bases, with 8 bases left in between. The CDR3 is CASSVDGDQPQHF. CDR3 nucleotide sequence: TGTGCCAGCAGCGTTGACGGAGATCAGCCCCAGCATTTT.

There are a few counts of this clonotype. This chain connects TRBV29-1 to TRBJ2-3, with D tentatively TRBD1 or TRBD2 (6 bases each). Per germline, CDR1 SQVTM and CDR2 ANQGSEA. This CDR3 is built from 13 residues. The V end lost 2 bases, the J end lost 9 bases, and 15 bases lay between the germline ends. The CDR3 reads CSVESGGPRTQYF. CDR3 DNA: TGCAGCGTTGAATCCGGGGGCCCGAGGACGCAGTATTTT.

Only a few counts were recorded for this clonotype. The chain combines TRBV4-3 with TRBJ2-7; 10 nucleotides align to TRBD2. V shed 1 base and J 1 base; nucleotides not matched to a gene: 10. The CDR3 extends over 18 amino acids. CDR1 LGHNA and CDR2 YSLEER come from the germline V gene. The CDR3 loop reads CASSQGTSGLVGSYEQYF. The CDR3 nucleotides read TGCGCCAGCAGCCAAGGGACTAGCGGACTCGTGGGATCCTACGAGCAGTACTTC.

This clonotype was detected ten times or more. The CDR3 loop reads CSARRGGRQYNEQFF. CDR3 DNA sequence: TGCAGTGCTAGAAGGGGCGGGAGGCAGTACAATGAGCAGTTCTTC. This chain uses TRBV20-1 with TRBJ2-1; 8 bases agree with TRBD2. V was pared by 2 bases and J by 4 bases, with 7 bases of the junction left unmatched. Germline CDR1 DFQATT, CDR2 SNEGSKA (reference sequence). The CDR3 totals 15 residues.

The V gene is TRBV6-5, the J gene TRBJ2-5; no reliable D call. The CDR3 runs to 13 residues. Trimming pared 6 bases from V and 6 bases from J, leaving 14 bases between. Germline-derived CDR1 and CDR2 are MNHEY and SVGAGI. CDR3 protein: CASRAVESKTQYF. DNA of the CDR3: TGTGCCAGCAGAGCAGTAGAGTCAAAGACCCAGTACTTC.

This chain joins TRBV6-5 and TRBJ1-5, with 9 bases fitting TRBD1. V was clipped by 7 bases and J by 4 bases; unmatched bases: 5. The CDR3 contains 14 residues. Looked up from germline, CDR1 is MNHEY and CDR2 is SVGAGI. The CDR3 spells CASKLTGGNQPQHF. The CDR3 DNA sequence: TGTGCCAGCAAACTGACAGGGGGGAATCAGCCCCAGCATTTT.

The sample holds a few counts of this clonotype. This chain uses TRBV29-1 with TRBJ1-2; weak D call: TRBD1 (5 bases). Per germline, CDR1 SQVTM and CDR2 ANQGSEA. The CDR3 is 12 amino acids. The V and J ends lost 7 bases and 0 bases respectively, with 9 bases between them. The chain's CDR3 is CSGLTANYGYTF. In DNA, the CDR3 is TGCAGCGGCCTGACAGCTAACTATGGCTACACCTTC.

The chain employs TRBV12-5 and TRBJ2-3; a weak D match, TRBD2 (6 bases). The CDR3 covers 16 residues. Germline V gene sequence: CDR1 LGHNT, CDR2 FRNRAP. The ends were cut back, 1 base at V and 0 bases at J, with 11 bases in the middle. CDR3 protein: CASGLGLAASTDTQYF. DNA of the CDR3: TGTGCTAGTGGTTTGGGATTAGCGGCTAGCACAGATACGCAGTATTTT.

This chain links TRBV27 with TRBJ1-6, with unresolved D. Germline CDR1 MNHEY, CDR2 SMNVEV (reference sequence). The V end lost 0 bases, the J end lost 10 bases, and 13 bases lay between the germline ends. This CDR3 comprises 15 residues. The CDR3 DNA follows: TGTGCCAGCAGTTTATCGATGCGCAGCTTATCACCCCTCCACTTT. This sequence encodes CASSLSMRSLSPLHF.

This clonotype appeared a few times. This chain uses TRBV2 with TRBJ2-3, with a possible D match to TRBD2 (5 bases). The V end was cut by 8 bases, the J end by 0 bases, with 9 bases between. The germline V gene has CDR1 SNHLY and CDR2 FYNNEI. The CDR3 has 13 residues. This CDR3 reads CASLATSTDTQYF. CDR3 DNA: TGTGCCAGCCTAGCAACTAGCACAGATACGCAGTATTTT. Combining the CDR3 with reference TRBV2 and TRBJ2-3 gives the whole variable domain EPEVTQTPSHQVTQMGQEVILRCVPISNHLYFYWYRQILGQKVEFLVSFYNNEISEKSEIFDDQFSVERPDGSNFTLKIRSTKLEDSAMYFCASLATSTDTQYFGPGTRLTVL.

The chain is built from TRBV28 and TRBJ1-6; D is uncertain. Germline loops: CDR1 MDHEN, CDR2 SYDVKM. With 5 bases removed from V and 5 bases from J, the gap between germline ends came to 10 bases. This CDR3 spans 14 amino acids. CDR3 in amino acids: CASSHQQNNSPLHF. The CDR3, as DNA: TGTGCCAGCAGTCACCAGCAGAATAATTCACCCCTCCACTTT.

This clonotype was found a few times. The chain is built from TRBV12-3 or TRBV12-4 and TRBJ1-1; D possibly corresponds to TRBD1 (5 bases). The CDR3 totals 14 residues. The ends were cut back, 5 bases at V and 7 bases at J, with 17 bases in the middle. The CDR3 is CASSQTRGRSEAFF. CDR3 sequence (DNA): TGTGCCAGCAGTCAGACCCGGGGCCGTAGTGAAGCTTTCTTT.

At least ten counts were recorded for this clonotype. CDR3 nucleotide sequence: TGTGCCAGCAGCCAAAGAGGTACCCAGTACTTC. Protein: CASSQRGTQYF. The chain combines TRBV3-1 with TRBJ2-5; D is undetermined. This CDR3 is built from 11 residues. V lost 2 bases, J lost 8 bases, and 6 bases lay in between. CDR1 LGHDT and CDR2 YNNKEL come from the germline V gene (reference sequence).

The chain links TRBV27 to TRBJ2-3, with D perhaps TRBD1 (5 bases). Germline V gene data show CDR1 as MNHEY and CDR2 as SMNVEV (reference sequence). V lost 7 bases and J 2 bases, leaving 10 bases between the germline ends. The CDR3 length is 13 residues. CDR3 region: CASKTASTDTQYF. The CDR3 nucleotides read TGTGCCAGCAAGACAGCTTCCACAGATACGCAGTATTTT.